The 10 T cell receptor beta chains listed next were all sequenced from one sample in a study of graft-versus-host responses after intestinal transplantation. Using immunoSEQ multiplex PCR, the repertoire was profiled, and TCRdb retains in-frame clones only, with some absent. Among over 80,000 clones listed, 86% were seen once. This material consisted of PBMCs, taken 255 days after intestinal transplant. The receptors here all came from a human patient who received an intestinal transplant, so some T cells may come from the graft donor.

The rearrangement links TRBV5-4 to TRBJ1-2; no clear D. V dropped 5 bases and J dropped 4 bases, with 18 bases sitting between them. Germline values: CDR1 SGHNT, CDR2 YYREEE (reference sequence). CDR3 length: 15 residues. The CDR3 region is CASRWVWAWPYGYTF. The CDR3 bases are TGTGCCAGCAGATGGGTCTGGGCTTGGCCCTATGGCTACACCTTC.

The rearrangement joins TRBV10-1 to TRBJ2-7; 7 positions match TRBD1. The CDR3 is 17 residues long. Germline assignment: CDR1 WNHNN and CDR2 SYGVQD (reference sequence). Unmatched junction bases numbered 12, after V lost 2 bases and J lost 2 bases. Here the CDR3 reads CASSEDPSRDSAYEQYV. The CDR3 nucleotides are TGCGCCAGCAGTGAGGATCCTTCCCGGGACAGCGCCTACGAGCAGTACGTC.

This clone was counted a single time. The chain joins TRBV5-5 to TRBJ1-2, with D unresolved. The CDR3 has 14 amino acids. The V and J ends lost 0 bases and 5 bases respectively, with 11 bases between them. Germline lookup yields CDR1 SGHKS and CDR2 YYEKEE (reference sequence). CDR3 loop: CASSLGAASYGYTF. The CDR3, as DNA: TGTGCCAGCAGCTTGGGGGCAGCGAGTTATGGCTACACCTTC. The entire variable domain, with the rest obtained from reference TRBV5-5 and TRBJ1-2, is as follows: DAGVTQSPTHLIKTRGQQVTLRCSPISGHKSVSWYQQVLGQGPQFIFQYYEKEERGRGNFPDRFSARQFPNYSSELNVNALLLGDSALYLCASSLGAASYGYTFGSGTRLTVV.

Details on this clone: One junction end disagrees with the germline gene, perhaps due to a read error. The chain carries TRBV7-7 and TRBJ2-1; TRBD2 is a possible D gene (6 bases). Germline V gene data show CDR1 as SSHAT and CDR2 as FNYEAQ (reference sequence). The CDR3 loop spans 16 amino acids. The CDR3 DNA reads TGTGCTAGCAGCCCCGGACGACTAGTTTCCTACAATGAGCAGTTCTTC. It translates to CASSPGRLVSYNEQFF. Looking up the rest from reference TRBV7-7 and TRBJ2-1 gives the full variable domain: GAGVSQSPRYKVTKRGQDVTLRCDPISSHATLYWYQQALGQGPEFLTYFNYEAQPDKSGLPSDRFSAERPEGSISTLTIQRTEQRDSAMYRCASSPGRLVSYNEQFFGPGTRLTVL.

The rearrangement joins TRBV28 to TRBJ2-1; D call uncertain. Germline CDR1 reads MDHEN; CDR2 reads SYDVKM. Trimming pared 8 bases from V and 10 bases from J, leaving 21 bases between. The CDR3 extends over 14 amino acids. The CDR3 DNA is TGTGCCAGCCGGTTTTCCTCGAGTTCCAAGGAGCAGTTCTTC. Protein: CASRFSSSSKEQFF.

V usage is TRBV13 and J usage is TRBJ2-1, with 13 bases that match TRBD2. Trimming removed 5 bases from V and 8 bases from J; junction bases left unmatched: 6. The CDR3 consists of 15 residues. CDR1 and CDR2 from the germline V gene are PRHDT and FYEKMQ (reference sequence). Here the CDR3 reads CASSLGLAGEDEQFF. The CDR3 region has the DNA TGTGCCAGCAGCCTCGGACTAGCGGGAGAGGATGAGCAGTTCTTC.

This chain joins TRBV28 and TRBJ1-2; 8 nucleotides agree with TRBD1. J was trimmed by 7 bases and V by 3 bases; bases with no gene match: 10. The length of the CDR3 is 15 residues. Germline V gene data show CDR1 as MDHEN and CDR2 as SYDVKM. The CDR3 protein is CASSLAGQGFSGYTF. The CDR3 nucleotides are TGTGCCAGCAGTTTGGCCGGACAGGGTTTCAGTGGCTACACCTTC.

The chain joins TRBV5-1 to TRBJ2-1; TRBD2 matches 10 bases. Germline V gene sequence: CDR1 SGHRS, CDR2 YFSETQ. The CDR3 is 16 residues long. The junction had 11 bases not matched to a gene; V was cut back by 4 bases and J by 7 bases. The CDR3 nucleotides are TGCGCCAGCAGCAGGACACCTAGCGGGAGTTGGAATGAGCAGTTCTTC. Its protein is CASSRTPSGSWNEQFF. Full variable domain (outside the CDR3, taken from reference TRBV5-1 and TRBJ2-1): KAGVTQTPRYLIKTRGQQVTLSCSPISGHRSVSWYQQTPGQGLQFLFEYFSETQRNKGNFPGRFSGRQFSNSRSEMNVSTLELGDSALYLCASSRTPSGSWNEQFFGPGTRLTVL.

CDR3 nucleotides: TGCAGCGTCCACGCTCTAGAGCGGAGGAATGAGCAGTTCTTC. Amino acid sequence: CSVHALERRNEQFF. The J gene is TRBJ2-1, the V gene TRBV29-1; possible D gene TRBD2, 5 bases. This CDR3 contains 14 residues. V was pared by 6 bases and J by 7 bases, with 19 bases between. Germline loops: CDR1 SQVTM, CDR2 ANQGSEA.

This sequence joins TRBV5-6 and TRBJ1-6, with D unresolved. The V end was cut by 4 bases, the J end by 8 bases, with 16 bases between. Germline V lookup: CDR1 SGHDT, CDR2 YYEEEE. The CDR3 is made up of 15 amino acids. CDR3 sequence: CASSLGRVRDSPLHF. CDR3 nucleotide sequence: TGTGCCAGCAGCCTCGGACGGGTTAGGGATTCACCCCTCCACTTT.